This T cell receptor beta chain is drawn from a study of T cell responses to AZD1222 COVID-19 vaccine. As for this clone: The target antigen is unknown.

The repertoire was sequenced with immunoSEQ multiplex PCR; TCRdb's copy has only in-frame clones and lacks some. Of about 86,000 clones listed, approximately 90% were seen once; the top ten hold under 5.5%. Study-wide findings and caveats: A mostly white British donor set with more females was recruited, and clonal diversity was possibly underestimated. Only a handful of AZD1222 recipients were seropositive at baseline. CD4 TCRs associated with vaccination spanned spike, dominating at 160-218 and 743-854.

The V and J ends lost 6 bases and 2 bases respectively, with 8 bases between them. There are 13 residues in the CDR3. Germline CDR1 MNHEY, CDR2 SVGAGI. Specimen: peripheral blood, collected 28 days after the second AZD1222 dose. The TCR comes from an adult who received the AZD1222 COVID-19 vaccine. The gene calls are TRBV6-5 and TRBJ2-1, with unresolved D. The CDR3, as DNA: TGTGCCAGCAGGAGAATGACCTACAATGAGCAGTTCTTC. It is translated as CASRRMTYNEQFF.